The text below deals with one TCR beta chain. Its antigen is undetermined. This record belongs to a study of cytomegalovirus exposure and HLA in healthy donors. Overall study results and limits: Donors belonging to an Asian-associated ancestry cluster reportedly showed fewer N-insertions in productive TCRs than the approximately 670-donor mean, according to what a later analysis found.

Trimming removed 7 bases at V and 0 bases at J, with 9 bases between. Germline CDR1 and CDR2: SGHAT and FQNNGV. This CDR3 contains 13 residues. 60 Vbeta and 13 Jbeta primers were used in PCR. Profiling relied on immunoSEQ multiplex PCR, and the TCRdb table lists in-frame clones only, not all of them. The sample table includes tens of thousands of clones. This clonotype was sampled from a woman in her sixties or seventies in good health and CMV-seronegative. The chain carries TRBV11-2 and TRBJ1-1, with a weak D call TRBD1 (6 bases). The sequencing sample was made of PBMCs. CDR3 DNA sequence: TGTGCCAGCAAAAGGACAGTGAACACTGAAGCTTTCTTT. Its translation: CASKRTVNTEAFF.